The 15 T cell receptor beta chains reported below all come from one sample, sequenced in a study of regulatory T cells in long-lasting Graves disease. TCR beta libraries were built with iRepertoire HTBI primers and Arm-PCR of CDR3 regions. In TCRdb, the multiplex PCR reads were re-called with MiXCR into one record per CDR3 protein. The profile covers approximately 470,000 distinct CDR3 sequences, with 20% to 25% appearing a single time and 7.8% taken by the ten largest. Time point denoted: persistent/refractory GD, antithyroid drugs over 5 years with positive TRAb. From PBMCs, RNA was extracted and then used to make the TCR library. The input for sequencing was peripheral blood mononuclear cells (PBMCs), taken when the disease was refractory, from a patient treated with antithyroid drugs. The receptors were sampled from a female donor with Graves disease.

Ten or more counts support this clonotype. The gene calls are TRBV6-5 and TRBJ2-2; 7 bases agree with TRBD2. Germline loops: CDR1 MNHEY, CDR2 SVGAGI. The V and J ends lost 4 bases and 7 bases, in that order; junction bases with no gene match: 6. This CDR3 has 14 residues. CDR3: CASSLTSWSGELFF. The CDR3 DNA reads as TGTGCCAGCAGTTTGACTAGCTGGAGCGGGGAGCTGTTTTTT.

This clonotype appeared many times. This rearrangement joins TRBV7-6 to TRBJ1-2; 8 bases agree with TRBD1. Losses at the gene ends were 1 base for V and 4 bases for J; bases not matched to a gene: 11. Germline-derived CDR1 and CDR2 are SGHVS and FNYEAQ. This CDR3 comprises 17 residues. The CDR3: CASSLGQSGGATYGYTF. Written as DNA, the CDR3 is TGTGCCAGCAGCTTAGGTCAATCAGGGGGCGCGACCTATGGCTACACCTTC. Full variable domain (rest looked up from reference TRBV7-6 and TRBJ1-2): GAGVSQSPRYKVTKRGQDVALRCDPISGHVSLYWYRQALGQGPEFLTYFNYEAQQDKSGLPNDRFSAERPEGSISTLTIQRTEQRDSAMYRCASSLGQSGGATYGYTFGSGTRLTVV.

The V and J genes are TRBV29-1 and TRBJ2-7, with 9 bases matching TRBD2. The CDR3 is 14 residues long. The J segment lost 2 bases and the V segment lost 5 bases, leaving 7 bases of the junction unmatched. From germline, CDR1 is SQVTM and CDR2 ANQGSEA. The DNA for the CDR3 is TGCAGCGTTTCCCAGACTAGCGGAACCTACGAGCAGTACTTC. It is translated as CSVSQTSGTYEQYF.

This clonotype was seen ten or more times. This chain links TRBV30 with TRBJ1-4, with D perhaps TRBD1 (5 bases). V lost 8 bases, J lost 8 bases, and 27 bases lay in between. The CDR3 is 16 amino acids. CDR1 is GTSNPN and CDR2 is SVGIG in the germline V gene (reference sequence). CDR3 bases: TGTGCCGGCGGGCGCAGGGCAACAAACCGGGGGGAAAAACTGTTTTTT. It yields the protein CAGGRRATNRGEKLFF.

This clonotype has more than one count but fewer than ten. Possible read error: a much larger clone is one base away. The chain links TRBV12-3 or TRBV12-4 to TRBJ2-4, with unresolved D. The CDR3 has 14 residues. V was pared by 6 bases and J by 11 bases, with 20 bases between. The CDR3 DNA sequence: TGTGCCAGCAGCCTTCAGATAGGGCGTATAGTTCAGTACTTC. As protein: CASSLQIGRIVQYF.

The chain recombines TRBV7-9 with TRBJ1-2; D is uncertain. The CDR3 runs to 10 residues. Germline lookup yields CDR1 SEHNR and CDR2 FQNEAQ (reference sequence). Trimming shortened V by 8 bases and J by 5 bases, and 6 bases separated the two germline ends. Written as DNA, the CDR3 is TGTGCCAGCGGGTATTATGGCTACACCTTC. Translated, it gives CASGYYGYTF.

V is TRBV5-1 and J is TRBJ1-1; 9 bases line up with TRBD1. Trimming took 4 bases from V and 7 from J; bases not matched to a gene: 14. Germline loops: CDR1 SGHRS, CDR2 YFSETQ. The CDR3 runs to 16 residues. The CDR3 protein is CASSDGTGYDGGEAFF. The CDR3, as DNA: TGCGCCAGCAGCGACGGGACAGGGTATGATGGTGGTGAAGCTTTCTTT.

The CDR3, as DNA: TGTGCCAGCAGGACCGGGACTGGTGGCTACACCTTC. This encodes CASRTGTGGYTF. The chain is built from TRBV6-1 and TRBJ1-2; the D gene is possibly TRBD1 (5 bases). Per germline, CDR1 MNHNS and CDR2 SASEGT. This CDR3 has 12 residues. V lost 6 bases, J lost 7 bases, and 12 bases lay in between.

Notes on this clonotype: A much larger clone lies one base from this, so it may be a read error. The chain joins TRBV28 to TRBJ1-1; the D gene is possibly TRBD1 (5 bases). The V gene's germline CDR1 is MDHEN and CDR2 SYDVKM. The CDR3 covers 14 residues. DNA of the CDR3: TGTGACAGCATTAGTGACGGACAGAACACTGAAGCTTTCTTT. This translates into CDSISDGQNTEAFF.

This clonotype was detected only a few times. This sequence joins TRBV6-2 or TRBV6-3 and TRBJ2-7; 9 bases align to TRBD2. Germline V gene lookup returns CDR1 MNHEY and CDR2 SVGEGT. This CDR3 contains 15 residues. After removal of 4 bases from V and 5 bases from J, the junction contained 9 bases not matched to a gene. CDR3 region: CASSSTLAGRDEQYF. The DNA for the CDR3 is TGTGCCAGCAGTTCCACTCTAGCGGGAAGGGACGAGCAGTACTTC.

The V call is TRBV30, the J call TRBJ2-2, with D hard to call. Germline values: CDR1 GTSNPN, CDR2 SVGIG (reference sequence). The CDR3 runs 13 residues. The CDR3 here is CAESRANTGELFF. In nucleotides, the CDR3 is TGTGCTGAGTCAAGGGCGAACACCGGGGAGCTGTTTTTT.

This clonotype showed up just a few times. The chain recombines TRBV12-3 or TRBV12-4 with TRBJ2-3; D is possibly TRBD2 (5 bases). Trimming cost V 2 bases and J 2 bases, with 11 bases left between them. CDR3 length: 15 residues. The CDR3: CASSLYDGNTDTQYF. The CDR3 DNA is TGTGCCAGCAGTTTATATGACGGGAACACAGATACGCAGTATTTT.

The chain has TRBV4-2 and TRBJ2-5; TRBD2 aligns across 8 bases. Germline CDR1 LGHNA, CDR2 YNFKEQ. J was trimmed by 5 bases and V by 4 bases; bases with no gene match: 6. This CDR3 spans 14 amino acids. The CDR3 nucleotides read TGTGCCAGCAGCCCTGCGGGGGGTTGGGAGACCCAGTACTTC. It is translated as CASSPAGGWETQYF.

A word on this clonotype: One junction end disagrees with the germline gene, perhaps due to a read error. The chain joins TRBV4-1 to TRBJ1-4, with D perhaps TRBD1 (6 bases). The germline V gene has CDR1 MGHRA and CDR2 YSYEKL. The CDR3 contains 15 residues. CDR3 bases: TGCGCCAGCACCCAAGCGGCGGGGGGGCGAGAAAAACTGTTTTTT. Amino acid sequence: CASTQAAGGREKLFF.

This clonotype was found many times. The rearrangement links TRBV5-1 to TRBJ1-1; 12 nucleotides align to TRBD1. The CDR3 consists of 17 residues. CDR1 is SGHRS, CDR2 YFSETQ, per germline. The J segment lost 1 base and the V segment lost 4 bases, leaving 8 bases of the junction unmatched. The CDR3 DNA reads as TGCGCCAGCAGCCAGGGAGGGACAGGGGGCAAGAACACTGAAGCTTTCTTT. Translation: CASSQGGTGGKNTEAFF. The whole variable domain, remainder taken from reference TRBV5-1 and TRBJ1-1, is KAGVTQTPRYLIKTRGQQVTLSCSPISGHRSVSWYQQTPGQGLQFLFEYFSETQRNKGNFPGRFSGRQFSNSRSEMNVSTLELGDSALYLCASSQGGTGGKNTEAFFGQGTRLTVV.